Presented here are 18 T cell receptor beta chains from one specimen sequenced in a study of Ad26.COV2.S vaccination and SARS-CoV-2 variants. Here immunoSEQ multiplex PCR was the method, and the copy in TCRdb shows in-frame clones only, minus some. This sample has some 520,000 clones, with about 83% found just once. Treatment here: some 19 received Ad26.COV2.S at low or high dose, single or two shots; about five received placebo; per-sample allocation not given. Repertoires come from day 63 after the first vaccine or placebo injection. Material: peripheral blood, obtained in a trial of Ad26.COV2.S vaccine versus placebo. The source is a person aged 18-65 years who received the Ad26.COV2.S COVID-19 vaccine or a placebo.

The DNA for the CDR3 is TGTGCCAGCAGCCAAGATCTGGGCAGGGGGTTGTATGGCTACACCTTC. This codes for CASSQDLGRGLYGYTF. This chain connects TRBV3-1 (or the pseudogene TRBV3-2) to TRBJ1-2; 7 nucleotides agree with TRBD1. The ends lost 0 bases at V and 5 bases at J; junction bases unmatched: 9. This CDR3 has 16 amino acids. Germline loops: CDR1 LGHDT, CDR2 YNNKEL (reference sequence).

The gene calls are TRBV6-1 and TRBJ1-2; D gene ambiguous. In germline, CDR1 is MNHNS, CDR2 SASEGT. This CDR3 has 18 residues. Trimming removed 1 base from V and 4 bases from J, with 22 bases in between. CDR3 sequence (DNA): TGTGCCAGCAGTGAAGTGGCACTCGGCAGTCTACGATCCTATGGCTACACCTTC. Protein sequence: CASSEVALGSLRSYGYTF.

This chain uses TRBV7-6 with TRBJ1-2, with 7 bases lining up with TRBD1. CDR1 SGHVS and CDR2 FNYEAQ come from the germline V gene. CDR3 size: 13 residues. Unmatched junction bases numbered 4, after V lost 3 bases and J lost 6 bases. The CDR3 sequence: CASSFAGGDGYTF. The CDR3 DNA follows: TGTGCCAGCAGCTTTGCAGGGGGAGATGGCTACACCTTC.

This chain links TRBV15 with TRBJ2-2; D unclear. V was shortened by 6 bases and J by 2 bases, with 13 bases between the two germline ends. The CDR3 spans 15 residues. Germline V lookup: CDR1 LNHNV, CDR2 YYDKDF (reference sequence). The DNA of the CDR3 is TGTGCCACCAGATCGAGACAACAAAACACCGGGGAGCTGTTTTTT. Protein: CATRSRQQNTGELFF.

This clone is a singleton in its sample. The chain has TRBV9 and TRBJ2-5, with 8 bases fitting TRBD1. This CDR3 has 15 residues. Per the germline V gene, CDR1 is SGDLS and CDR2 is YYNGEE. The V segment lost 5 bases and the J segment 2 bases; nucleotides outside the gene matches: 8. This chain's CDR3 is CASSRQGLFQETQYF. DNA for the CDR3: TGTGCCAGCAGTAGACAGGGGCTATTTCAAGAGACCCAGTACTTC.

V is TRBV5-1 and J is TRBJ2-3; D gene unclear. The V gene's germline CDR1 is SGHRS and CDR2 YFSETQ. The ends were cut back, 0 bases at V and 14 bases at J, with 19 bases in the middle. The CDR3 runs 14 residues. As DNA, the CDR3 is TGCGCCAGCAGCTTGGCTGGCCCTCCCGACACCCCGTATTTT. Its translation: CASSLAGPPDTPYF.

V usage is TRBV10-3 and J usage is TRBJ2-7; TRBD2 agrees at 11 bases. Germline trimming cut 8 bases from V and 6 bases from J; bases unmatched to any gene: 12. The germline V gene has CDR1 ENHRY and CDR2 SYGVKD. The CDR3 has 15 residues. The DNA of the CDR3 is TGTGCCATCTGGGGACAGGGTGGGACTAGCGGCGAGCAGTACTTC. Translating gives CAIWGQGGTSGEQYF.

The rearrangement joins TRBV15 to TRBJ2-7; 12 bases agree with TRBD2. There are 16 residues in the CDR3. V was clipped by 1 base and J by 2 bases; unmatched bases: 3. Looked up from germline, CDR1 is LNHNV and CDR2 is YYDKDF (reference sequence). CDR3 in DNA: TGTGCCACCAGCAGAGTTAGGACTAGCGGGGCCTACGAGCAGTACTTC. It encodes CATSRVRTSGAYEQYF.

This rearrangement joins TRBV28 to TRBJ1-2, with a tentative D call TRBD1 (6 bases). The CDR3 loop spans 14 amino acids. Germline lookup yields CDR1 MDHEN and CDR2 SYDVKM. V lost 2 bases, J lost 5 bases, and 12 bases lay in between. CDR3 protein: CASSLAGAVYGYTF. In nucleotides, the CDR3 is TGTGCCAGCAGTTTAGCAGGGGCGGTGTATGGCTACACCTTC.

The count of this clone is one. The V and J genes are TRBV28 and TRBJ2-1; TRBD1 matches 7 bases. The V gene's germline CDR1 is MDHEN and CDR2 SYDVKM. The CDR3 consists of 13 residues. V dropped 5 bases and J dropped 15; count of bases not matched to a gene: 13. DNA of the CDR3: TGTGCCAGCAGTCTCCCCGGACAGGTTGAATGGTTCTTC. Residues: CASSLPGQVEWFF. Full variable domain (remainder filled in from reference TRBV28 and TRBJ2-1): DVKVTQSSRYLVKRTGEKVFLECVQDMDHENMFWYRQDPGLGLRLIYFSYDVKMKEKGDIPEGYSVSREKKERFSLILESASTNQTSMYLCASSLPGQVEWFFGPGTRLTVL.

This chain connects TRBV29-1 to TRBJ1-3; 9 bases are a match to TRBD1. The length of the CDR3 is 19 residues. The germline gives CDR1 SQVTM, CDR2 ANQGSEA. Trimming took 4 bases from V and 0 from J; bases not matched to a gene: 16. Here the CDR3 reads CSVALPPGTGINSGNTIYF. In nucleotides, the CDR3 is TGCAGCGTTGCCTTACCCCCCGGGACAGGGATAAACTCTGGAAACACCATATATTTT.

The CDR3 loop reads CASGWPEAFF. The CDR3 nucleotides are TGTGCCAGTGGTTGGCCTGAAGCTTTCTTT. The rearrangement joins TRBV19 to TRBJ1-1; D unclear. V was trimmed by 8 bases and J by 6 bases, leaving 7 bases between them. The CDR3 has 10 residues. Germline CDR1 reads LNHDA; CDR2 reads SQIVND (reference sequence).

The chain uses TRBV5-3 and TRBJ1-4; D is perhaps TRBD1 (6 bases). TRBV5-3 is an open reading frame whose function is uncertain. With 10 bases removed from V and 0 bases from J, the gap between germline ends came to 22 bases. The CDR3 spans 17 residues. The CDR3 DNA reads TGTGCCCCCCAATGGGCAGGGGAACCAGCAACTAATGAAAAACTGTTTTTT. As protein: CAPQWAGEPATNEKLFF.

The chain is built from TRBV28 and TRBJ2-1; 8 bases are shared with TRBD1. This CDR3 spans 15 amino acids. V gave up 5 bases and J gave up 6 bases; unmatched junction bases: 9. CDR1 and CDR2 from the germline V gene are MDHEN and SYDVKM. CDR3 sequence: CASSLRTGSGNEQFF. As DNA, the CDR3 is TGTGCCAGCAGTCTCCGGACAGGGAGTGGCAATGAGCAGTTCTTC. Together with reference TRBV28 and TRBJ2-1, the CDR3 gives the full variable domain: DVKVTQSSRYLVKRTGEKVFLECVQDMDHENMFWYRQDPGLGLRLIYFSYDVKMKEKGDIPEGYSVSREKKERFSLILESASTNQTSMYLCASSLRTGSGNEQFFGPGTRLTVL.

The DNA of the CDR3 is TGCGCCAGCAGCTCACAGGGGATAGCGGGACCCGTGACCGATGAGCAGTTCTTC. Amino acid sequence: CASSSQGIAGPVTDEQFF. This sequence joins TRBV5-1 and TRBJ2-1, with D possibly being TRBD2 (8 bases). Trimming removed 3 bases at V and 8 bases at J, with 27 bases between. The CDR3 is 18 residues long. Germline V gives CDR1 SGHRS, CDR2 YFSETQ.

The genes are TRBV7-9 and TRBJ2-5, with D possibly matching TRBD1 (5 bases). CDR1 is SEHNR and CDR2 is FQNEAQ in the germline V gene (reference sequence). V was cut by 3 bases and J by 1 base, with 6 bases left in between. This CDR3 is 13 amino acids long. DNA for the CDR3: TGTGCCAGCAGCTTTCAGGGCCAAGAGACCCAGTACTTC. This gives the protein CASSFQGQETQYF.

The V call is TRBV19, the J call TRBJ2-5; D remains unclear. The V end lost 3 bases, the J end lost 10 bases, and 15 bases lay between the germline ends. Germline values: CDR1 LNHDA, CDR2 SQIVND (reference sequence). The CDR3 has 13 amino acids. The CDR3 nucleotides read TGTGCCAGTAGTATTAAGATGGCTTCACGCCAGTACTTC. Translated, it gives CASSIKMASRQYF. Drawing the rest from reference TRBV19 and TRBJ2-5, the complete variable domain is DGGITQSPKYLFRKEGQNVTLSCEQNLNHDAMYWYRQDPGQGLRLIYYSQIVNDFQKGDIAEGYSVSREKKESFPLTVTSAQKNPTAFYLCASSIKMASRQYFGPGTRLLVL.

The DNA for the CDR3 is TGCGCCAGCAGCTTGTATCCGGCGGGAACTCTCAATCAGCCCCAGCATTTT. This translates into CASSLYPAGTLNQPQHF. The chain is built from TRBV5-1 and TRBJ1-5, with unresolved D. Between the trimmed V and J ends, which lost 1 base and 3 bases, there was a span of 17 bases. The CDR3 has 17 amino acids. Germline V lookup: CDR1 SGHRS, CDR2 YFSETQ.